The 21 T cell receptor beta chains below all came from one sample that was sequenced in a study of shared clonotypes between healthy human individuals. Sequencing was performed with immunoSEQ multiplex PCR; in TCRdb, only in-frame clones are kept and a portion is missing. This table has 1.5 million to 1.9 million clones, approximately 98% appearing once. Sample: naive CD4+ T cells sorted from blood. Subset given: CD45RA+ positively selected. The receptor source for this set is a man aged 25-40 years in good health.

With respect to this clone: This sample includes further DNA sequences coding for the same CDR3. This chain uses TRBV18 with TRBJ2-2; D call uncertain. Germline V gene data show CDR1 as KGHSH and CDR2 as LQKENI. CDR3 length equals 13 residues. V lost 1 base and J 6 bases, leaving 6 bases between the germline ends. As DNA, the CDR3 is TGTGCCAGCTCACCACTAGAATCCGGGGAGCTGTTTTTT. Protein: CASSPLESGELFF.

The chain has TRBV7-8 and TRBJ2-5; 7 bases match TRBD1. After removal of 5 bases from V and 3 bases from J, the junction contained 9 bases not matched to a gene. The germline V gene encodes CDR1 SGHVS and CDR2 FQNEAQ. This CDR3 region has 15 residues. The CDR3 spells CASSTHRDSEETQYF. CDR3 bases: TGTGCCAGCAGCACGCACCGGGACAGCGAAGAGACCCAGTACTTC.

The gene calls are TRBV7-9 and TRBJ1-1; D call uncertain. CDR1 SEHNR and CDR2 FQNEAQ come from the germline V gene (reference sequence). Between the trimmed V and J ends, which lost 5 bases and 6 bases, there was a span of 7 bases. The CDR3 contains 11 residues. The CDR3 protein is CASSPRPEAFF. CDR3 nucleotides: TGTGCCAGCAGCCCCCGGCCTGAAGCTTTCTTT.

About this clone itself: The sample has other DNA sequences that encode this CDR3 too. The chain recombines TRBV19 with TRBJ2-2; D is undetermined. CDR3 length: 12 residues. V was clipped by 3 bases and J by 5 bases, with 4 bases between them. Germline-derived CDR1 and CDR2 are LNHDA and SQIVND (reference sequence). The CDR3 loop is CASSIGTGELFF. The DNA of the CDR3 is TGTGCCAGTAGTATTGGGACCGGGGAGCTGTTTTTT.

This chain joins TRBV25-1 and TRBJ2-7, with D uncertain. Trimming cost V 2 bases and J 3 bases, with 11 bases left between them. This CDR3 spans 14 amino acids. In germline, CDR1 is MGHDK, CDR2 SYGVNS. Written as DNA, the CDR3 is TGTGCCAGCAGTGAAAGCATAGGGATCTACGAGCAGTACTTC. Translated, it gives CASSESIGIYEQYF.

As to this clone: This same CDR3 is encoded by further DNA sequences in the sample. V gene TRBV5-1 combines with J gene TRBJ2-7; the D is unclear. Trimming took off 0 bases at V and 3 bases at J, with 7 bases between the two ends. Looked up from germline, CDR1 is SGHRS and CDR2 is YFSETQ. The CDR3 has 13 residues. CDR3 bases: TGCGCCAGCAGCTTGGAGCAACTCTACGAGCAGTACTTC. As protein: CASSLEQLYEQYF.

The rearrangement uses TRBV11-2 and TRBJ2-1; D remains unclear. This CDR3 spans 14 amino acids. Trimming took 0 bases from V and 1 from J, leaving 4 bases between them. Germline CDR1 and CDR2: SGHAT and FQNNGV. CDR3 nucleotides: TGTGCCAGCAGCTTAGATATGTCCTACAATGAGCAGTTCTTC. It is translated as CASSLDMSYNEQFF.

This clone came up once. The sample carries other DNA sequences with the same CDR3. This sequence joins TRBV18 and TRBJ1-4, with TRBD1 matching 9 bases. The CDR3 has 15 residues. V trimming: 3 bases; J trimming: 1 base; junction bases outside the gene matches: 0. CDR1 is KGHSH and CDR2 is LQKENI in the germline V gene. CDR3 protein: CASSPDRGTNEKLFF. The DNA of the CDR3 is TGTGCCAGCTCACCGGACAGGGGAACTAATGAAAAACTGTTTTTT.

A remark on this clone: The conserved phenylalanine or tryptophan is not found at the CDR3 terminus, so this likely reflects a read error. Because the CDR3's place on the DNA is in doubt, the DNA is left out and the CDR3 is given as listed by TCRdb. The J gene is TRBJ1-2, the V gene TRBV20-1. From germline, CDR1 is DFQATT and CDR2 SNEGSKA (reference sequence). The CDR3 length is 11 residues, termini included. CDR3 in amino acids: CSAYQPGSLVV.

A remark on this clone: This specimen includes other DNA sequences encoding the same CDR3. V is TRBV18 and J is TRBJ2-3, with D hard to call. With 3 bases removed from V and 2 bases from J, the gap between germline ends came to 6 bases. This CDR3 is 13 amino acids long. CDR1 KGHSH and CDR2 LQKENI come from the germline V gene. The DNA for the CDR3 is TGTGCCAGCTCACCGATTTCCACAGATACGCAGTATTTT. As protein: CASSPISTDTQYF.

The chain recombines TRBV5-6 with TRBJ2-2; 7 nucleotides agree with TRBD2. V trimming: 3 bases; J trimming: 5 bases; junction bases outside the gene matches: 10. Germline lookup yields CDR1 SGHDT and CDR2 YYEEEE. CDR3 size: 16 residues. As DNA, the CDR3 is TGTGCCAGCAGCTGGGGCGGGGGATTTCAGACCGGGGAGCTGTTTTTT. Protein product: CASSWGGGFQTGELFF.

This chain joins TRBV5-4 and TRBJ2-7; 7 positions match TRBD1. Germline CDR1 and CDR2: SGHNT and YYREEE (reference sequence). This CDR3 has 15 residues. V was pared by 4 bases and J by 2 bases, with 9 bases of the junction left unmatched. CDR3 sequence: CASSGTGVSAYEQYF. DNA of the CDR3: TGTGCCAGCAGCGGTACAGGGGTGTCTGCCTACGAGCAGTACTTC.

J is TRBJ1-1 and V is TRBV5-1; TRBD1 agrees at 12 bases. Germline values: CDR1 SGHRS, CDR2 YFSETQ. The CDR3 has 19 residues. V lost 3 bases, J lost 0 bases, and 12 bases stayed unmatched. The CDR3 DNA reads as TGCGCCAGCAGCTCTTCGGCGGGGGACAGGGGGCTTTTGAACACTGAAGCTTTCTTT. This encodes CASSSSAGDRGLLNTEAFF.

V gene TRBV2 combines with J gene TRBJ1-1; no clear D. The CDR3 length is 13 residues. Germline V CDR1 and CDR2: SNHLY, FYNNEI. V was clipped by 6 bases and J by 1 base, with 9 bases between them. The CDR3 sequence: CASSLGWNTEAFF. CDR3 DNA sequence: TGTGCCAGCAGCCTAGGATGGAACACTGAAGCTTTCTTT.

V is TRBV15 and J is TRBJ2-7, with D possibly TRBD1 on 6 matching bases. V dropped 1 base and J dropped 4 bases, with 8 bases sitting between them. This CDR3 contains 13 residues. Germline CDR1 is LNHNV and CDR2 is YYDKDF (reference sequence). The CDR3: CATSRVRGYEQYF. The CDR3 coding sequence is TGTGCCACCAGCAGAGTCAGGGGTTACGAGCAGTACTTC.

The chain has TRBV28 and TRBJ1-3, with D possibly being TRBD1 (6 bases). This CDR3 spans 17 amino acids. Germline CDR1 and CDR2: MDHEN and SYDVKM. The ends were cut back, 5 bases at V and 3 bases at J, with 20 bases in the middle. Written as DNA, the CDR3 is TGTGCCAGCAGTACTACGAAAACAGGGAACGATGGAAACACCATATATTTT. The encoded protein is CASSTTKTGNDGNTIYF.

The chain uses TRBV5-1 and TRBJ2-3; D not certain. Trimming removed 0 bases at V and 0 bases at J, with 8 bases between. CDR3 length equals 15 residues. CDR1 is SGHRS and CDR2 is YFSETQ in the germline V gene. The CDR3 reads CASSLAIESTDTQYF. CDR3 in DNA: TGCGCCAGCAGCTTGGCCATAGAAAGCACAGATACGCAGTATTTT.

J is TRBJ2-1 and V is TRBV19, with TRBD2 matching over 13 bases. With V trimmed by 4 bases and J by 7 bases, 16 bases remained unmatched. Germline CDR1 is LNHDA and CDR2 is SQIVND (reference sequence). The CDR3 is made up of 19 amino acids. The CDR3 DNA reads TGTGCCAGTAGTACTAAATTACCGACTAGCGGGAGGATCGTGAATGAGCAGTTCTTC. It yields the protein CASSTKLPTSGRIVNEQFF.

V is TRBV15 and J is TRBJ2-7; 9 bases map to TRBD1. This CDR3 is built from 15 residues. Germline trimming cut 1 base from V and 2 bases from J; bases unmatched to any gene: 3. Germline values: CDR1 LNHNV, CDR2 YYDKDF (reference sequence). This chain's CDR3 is CATSRGDRAAYEQYF. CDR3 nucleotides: TGTGCCACCAGCAGAGGGGACAGGGCTGCCTACGAGCAGTACTTC.

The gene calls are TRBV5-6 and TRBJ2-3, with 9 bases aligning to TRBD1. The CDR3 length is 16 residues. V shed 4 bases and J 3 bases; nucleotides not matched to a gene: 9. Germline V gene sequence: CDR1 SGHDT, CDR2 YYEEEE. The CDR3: CASSRWATGGTDTQYF. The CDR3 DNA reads TGTGCCAGCAGCCGCTGGGCGACAGGGGGGACAGATACGCAGTATTTT.

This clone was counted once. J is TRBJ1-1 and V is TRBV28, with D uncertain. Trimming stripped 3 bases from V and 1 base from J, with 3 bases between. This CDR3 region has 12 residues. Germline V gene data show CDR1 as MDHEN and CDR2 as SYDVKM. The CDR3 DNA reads TGTGCCAGCAGTTTTCCGAACACTGAAGCTTTCTTT. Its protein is CASSFPNTEAFF.